This TCR beta chain was found in a study of siplizumab effects on memory and regulatory T cells. General observations from the study: The majority of clones, roughly 75-95% of proliferating CD4+ or CD8+ clones, lacked an assignable naive or memory phenotype.

The mixed lymphocyte reaction cells were held in coculture (37°C) for less than 7 days. Some clones are missing from TCRdb's copy, which holds only in-frame ones; the method was immunoSEQ multiplex PCR. The sample yields approximately 20,000 clones, 44% seen once. This clone was seen a handful of times. Its antigen is unidentified. Trimming removed 0 bases from V and 8 bases from J, with 12 bases in between. Germline V gene lookup returns CDR1 SGHRS and CDR2 YFSETQ. The CDR3 has 14 residues. The chain is built from TRBV5-1 and TRBJ2-1; possible D gene TRBD2, 7 bases. This receptor was identified in a human donor in good health; the cells came from an allogeneic mixed lymphocyte reaction. Some clones in this sample may be carry-over from other donors' samples. The sample taken for sequencing was CFSE-low (dividing) CD4+ T cells sorted from an allogeneic mixed lymphocyte reaction. CDR3 nucleotides: TGCGCCAGCAGCTTGGGGCGGGGGCTTGATGAGCAGTTCTTC. Translation gives CASSLGRGLDEQFF.